One T cell receptor beta chain is described in this entry. These data belong to a study of OX40 agonist ivuxolimab in advanced cancers. The repertoire was sequenced with immunoSEQ multiplex PCR; TCRdb's copy has only in-frame clones and lacks some. The repertoire holds some 60,000 clones, with more than 80% as singletons. Looked up from germline, CDR1 is SGHAT and CDR2 is FQNNGV. The V end was cut by 1 base, the J end by 5 bases, with 14 bases between. CDR3 size: 16 residues. The sample consisted of CD4+ or CD8+ T cells sorted from blood, taken in a trial of the OX40 agonist ivuxolimab. The receptor was isolated from an adult with an advanced solid tumor such as melanoma, head and neck, liver or kidney cancer. The chain combines TRBV11-2 with TRBJ2-2, with D perhaps TRBD1 or TRBD2 (5 bases each). This CDR3 is CASSLAGLQGTGELFF. CDR3 in DNA: TGTGCCAGCAGCTTAGCAGGACTCCAGGGTACCGGGGAGCTGTTTTTT. Drawing the rest from reference TRBV11-2 and TRBJ2-2, the complete variable domain is EAGVAQSPRYKIIEKRQSVAFWCNPISGHATLYWYQQILGQGPKLLIQFQNNGVVDDSQLPKDRFSAERLKGVDSTLKIQPAKLEDSAVYLCASSLAGLQGTGELFFGEGSRLTVL.